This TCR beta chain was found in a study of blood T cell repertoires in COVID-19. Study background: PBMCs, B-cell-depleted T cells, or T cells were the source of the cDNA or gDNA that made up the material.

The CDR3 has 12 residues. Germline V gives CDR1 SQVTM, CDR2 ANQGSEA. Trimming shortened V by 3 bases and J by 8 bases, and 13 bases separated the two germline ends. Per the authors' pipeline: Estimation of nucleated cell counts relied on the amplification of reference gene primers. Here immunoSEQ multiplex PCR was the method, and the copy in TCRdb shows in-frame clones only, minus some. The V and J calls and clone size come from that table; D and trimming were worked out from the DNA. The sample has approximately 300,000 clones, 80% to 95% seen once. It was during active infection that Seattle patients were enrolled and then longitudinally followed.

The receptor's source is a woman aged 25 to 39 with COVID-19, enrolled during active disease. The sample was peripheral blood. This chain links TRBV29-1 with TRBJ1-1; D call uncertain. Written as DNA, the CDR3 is TGCAGCGTTGACGGGTCCCCCGGGGAAGCTTTCTTT. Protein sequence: CSVDGSPGEAFF.